A single count supports the clone carrying this TCR beta chain. One junction end does not reproduce the germline sequence, and a read error may be involved. The data were produced by immunoSEQ multiplex PCR, yet TCRdb's version contains in-frame clones alone and is incomplete. The sample gives around 170,000 clones, 80% of which show up once; under 15% is in the top ten. The data are from a study of blood T cell repertoires in COVID-19. Overall study: Nucleic acid was either cDNA or gDNA, and it came from T cells, B-cell-depleted T cells, or PBMCs.

CDR1 GTSNPN and CDR2 SVGIG come from the germline V gene (reference sequence). CDR3 length equals 13 residues. Clinical histories supplied by participants themselves formed the basis of cohort assignment. The sequence was collected from a man between 60 and 75 years old who had been exposed to COVID-19. The genes are TRBV30 and TRBJ2-1; D perhaps matches TRBD1 (5 bases). The source material was PBMCs or T cells enriched from blood (not recorded which). The CDR3 DNA follows: TGTGCCTGGCAGGGTAGCTCCTACAATGATCAGTTCTTC. Its translation: CAWQGSSYNDQFF.